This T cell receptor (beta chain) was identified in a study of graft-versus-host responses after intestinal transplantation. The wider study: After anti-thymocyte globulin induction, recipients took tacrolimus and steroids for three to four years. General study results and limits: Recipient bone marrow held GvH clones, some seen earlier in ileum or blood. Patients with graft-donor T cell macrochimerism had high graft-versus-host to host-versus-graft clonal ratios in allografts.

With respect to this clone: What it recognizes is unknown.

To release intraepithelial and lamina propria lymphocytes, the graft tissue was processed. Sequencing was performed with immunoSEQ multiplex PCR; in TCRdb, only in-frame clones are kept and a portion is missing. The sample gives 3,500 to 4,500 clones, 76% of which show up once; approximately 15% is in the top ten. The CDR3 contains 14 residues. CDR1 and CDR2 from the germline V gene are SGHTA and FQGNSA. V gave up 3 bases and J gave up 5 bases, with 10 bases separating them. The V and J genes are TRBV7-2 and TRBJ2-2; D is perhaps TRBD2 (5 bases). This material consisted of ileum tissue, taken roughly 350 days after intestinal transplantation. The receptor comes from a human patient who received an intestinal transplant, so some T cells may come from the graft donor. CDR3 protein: CASSFSGFTGELFF. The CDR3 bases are TGTGCCAGCAGCTTCTCGGGATTTACCGGGGAGCTGTTTTTT.